This is a list of T cell receptor beta chains from one sample in a study of blood T cell repertoires in COVID-19. Sequencing was performed with immunoSEQ multiplex PCR; in TCRdb, only in-frame clones are kept and a portion is missing. The repertoire holds some 270,000 clones, with approximately 90% as singletons. The sequenced sample consisted of PBMCs or T cells enriched from blood (not recorded which). Every receptor here comes from a man aged 40-55 years who had been exposed to COVID-19. Both conserved end residues are part of each CDR3. The D gene is left open where the match is weak. Clone size is given for some rows only: seen once, a few or many times, or a class if the clone is expanded.

j_gene,abundance,d_gene,len,v_gene,CDR3aa,CDR3nt
TRBJ1-2,-,-,13,TRBV27,CASSFAENYGYTF,TGTGCCAGCAGTTTCGCGGAAAACTATGGCTACACCTTC
TRBJ2-5,-,-,13,TRBV9,CASSVGAEETQYF,TGTGCCAGCAGCGTAGGAGCGGAAGAGACCCAGTACTTC
TRBJ2-7,-,TRBD1,16,TRBV7-8,CASSLAVGQGAYEQYF,TGTGCCAGCAGCCTGGCCGTCGGACAGGGGGCCTACGAGCAGTACTTC
TRBJ1-2,once,-,14,TRBV5-1,CASSLGDINYGYTF,TGCGCCAGCAGCTTGGGGGACATAAACTATGGCTACACCTTC
TRBJ2-3,-,-,13,TRBV5-1,CATSDILTDTQYF,TGCGCCACCTCAGACATACTCACAGATACGCAGTATTTT
TRBJ2-2,once,TRBD2,18,TRBV5-1,CASSLVRTSGANTGELFF,TGCGCCAGCAGCTTGGTGCGGACTAGCGGGGCGAACACCGGGGAGCTGTTTTTT
TRBJ2-2,-,-,14,TRBV15,CATSRDAESGELFF,TGTGCCACCAGCAGAGATGCGGAATCCGGGGAGCTGTTTTTT
TRBJ2-7,-,TRBD2,17,TRBV18,CASSSPIGLAAPYEQYF,TGTGCCAGCTCATCCCCCATTGGACTAGCGGCACCCTACGAGCAGTACTTC
TRBJ2-7,-,-,15,TRBV5-6,CASSLAVSTTIGQYF,TGTGCCAGCAGCTTGGCGGTCTCTACTACGATTGGGCAGTACTTC
TRBJ2-2,-,-,16,TRBV7-9,CASSLASSPNTGELFF,TGTGCCAGCAGCTTAGCGTCTAGCCCGAACACCGGGGAGCTGTTTTTT
TRBJ1-2,-,-,12,TRBV28,CASSPWTDGYTF,TGTGCCAGCAGTCCCTGGACAGATGGCTACACCTTC
TRBJ2-2,-,TRBD2,15,TRBV9,CASSVGGLGGGELFF,TGTGCCAGCAGCGTAGGGGGACTAGGGGGCGGGGAGCTGTTTTTT
TRBJ2-3,-,-,14,TRBV5-1,CASSLGGSTDTQYF,TGCGCCAGCAGCTTGGGCGGGAGCACAGATACGCAGTATTTT
TRBJ1-5,-,-,14,TRBV27,CASSPMTGNQPQHF,TGTGCCAGCAGTCCGATGACCGGGAATCAGCCCCAGCATTTT
TRBJ1-5,-,TRBD1,17,TRBV27,CASSPTGGRSSNQPQHF,TGTGCCAGCAGTCCGACAGGGGGGAGGTCGAGCAATCAGCCCCAGCATTTT
TRBJ1-2,once,TRBD1,13,TRBV28,CASSTGGNYGYTF,TGTGCCAGCAGTACAGGGGGCAACTATGGCTACACCTTC
TRBJ2-1,-,TRBD2,18,TRBV5-8,CASSRLGGLAIPYNEQFF,TGTGCCAGCAGCCGTCTGGGGGGACTAGCGATTCCCTACAATGAGCAGTTCTTC
TRBJ2-5,-,TRBD2,16,TRBV3-1/TRBV3-2,CASSQELTSGQETQYF,TGTGCCAGCAGCCAAGAACTAACTAGCGGTCAAGAGACCCAGTACTTC
TRBJ1-6,-,TRBD1,12,TRBV28,CASGTGNSPLHF,TGTGCCAGCGGGACAGGAAATTCACCCCTCCACTTT
TRBJ1-1,-,TRBD1,13,TRBV10-3,CAIRTGVNTEAFF,TGTGCCATCAGGACAGGGGTGAACACTGAAGCTTTCTTT
TRBJ1-4,-,-,14,TRBV19,CASENLGGNEKLFF,TGTGCCAGCGAGAACTTGGGCGGGAATGAAAAACTGTTTTTT
TRBJ2-2,once,TRBD2,14,TRBV2,CASRDGTSSWELFF,TGTGCCAGCAGGGACGGGACTAGTTCCTGGGAGCTGTTTTTT
TRBJ2-3,-,-,12,TRBV2,CASRTGADTQYF,TGTGCCAGCAGGACAGGAGCAGATACGCAGTATTTT
TRBJ2-7,-,TRBD2,14,TRBV25-1,CASSPVSGLYEQYF,TGTGCCAGCAGTCCCGTTAGCGGGCTCTACGAGCAGTACTTC
TRBJ2-7,once,-,15,TRBV10-3,CAISEPLRGYYEQYF,TGTGCCATCAGTGAGCCTCTCAGGGGATATTACGAGCAGTACTTC
TRBJ2-7,-,TRBD1,14,TRBV27,CASRSGQGPYEQYF,TGTGCCAGCAGATCCGGACAGGGACCCTACGAGCAGTACTTC
TRBJ2-7,few,-,11,TRBV30,CAWSVRYEQYF,TGTGCCTGGAGTGTCAGGTACGAGCAGTACTTC
TRBJ1-1,-,-,15,TRBV18,CASSPRTGGNAEAFF,TGTGCCAGCTCACCGCGGACGGGGGGAAACGCTGAAGCTTTCTTT
TRBJ1-2,-,-,15,TRBV27,CASRFEGSSNYGYTF,TGTGCCAGCAGATTCGAGGGCAGCTCTAACTATGGCTACACCTTC
TRBJ2-1,-,-,18,TRBV14,CASSQDLLDGRSYNEQFF,TGTGCCAGCAGCCAAGATCTCCTCGACGGGAGATCCTACAATGAGCAGTTCTTC
TRBJ2-5,-,TRBD1,17,TRBV7-6,CASSQNAGDRRMETQYF,TGTGCCAGCAGCCAAAACGCCGGGGACAGGAGAATGGAGACCCAGTACTTC
TRBJ1-1,-,TRBD1,15,TRBV5-1,CASSLLTGQNTEAFF,TGCGCCAGCAGCCTACTGACAGGGCAGAACACTGAAGCTTTCTTT
TRBJ2-7,-,TRBD2,16,TRBV5-6,CASSLVGLASPYEQYF,TGTGCCAGCAGCTTGGTGGGACTAGCATCACCCTACGAGCAGTACTTC
TRBJ1-4,-,TRBD1,16,TRBV5-1,CASSPRFDRDNEKLFF,TGCGCCAGCAGCCCGAGGTTCGACAGGGACAATGAAAAACTGTTTTTT
TRBJ1-4,-,TRBD1,15,TRBV30,CAWSAGQGRNEKLFF,TGTGCCTGGAGTGCCGGACAGGGTAGGAATGAAAAACTGTTTTTT
TRBJ2-7,-,TRBD1,16,TRBV5-8,CASSGGQVLFSYEQYF,TGTGCCAGCAGCGGTGGACAGGTCCTCTTTTCCTACGAGCAGTACTTC
TRBJ2-3,-,TRBD1,10,TRBV6-5,CSTGKDTQYF,TGTTCGACAGGGAAAGATACGCAGTATTTT